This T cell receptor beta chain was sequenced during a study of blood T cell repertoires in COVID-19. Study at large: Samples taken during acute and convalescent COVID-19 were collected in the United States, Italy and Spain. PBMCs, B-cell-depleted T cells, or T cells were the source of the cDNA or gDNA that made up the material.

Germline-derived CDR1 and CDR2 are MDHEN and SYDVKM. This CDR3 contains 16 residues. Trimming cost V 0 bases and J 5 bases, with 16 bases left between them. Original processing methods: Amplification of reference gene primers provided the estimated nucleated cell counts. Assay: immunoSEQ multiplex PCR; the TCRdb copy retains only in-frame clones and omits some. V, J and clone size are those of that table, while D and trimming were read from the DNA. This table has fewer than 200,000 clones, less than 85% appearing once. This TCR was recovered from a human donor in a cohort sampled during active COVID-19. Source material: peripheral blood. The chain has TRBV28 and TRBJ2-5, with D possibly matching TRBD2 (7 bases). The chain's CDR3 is CASSLWTGGNGETQYF. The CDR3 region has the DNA TGTGCCAGCAGTTTATGGACGGGGGGCAATGGGGAGACCCAGTACTTC.